Here is one TCR beta chain with its context. Its target is unknown. Primers for the PCR totalled 60 Vbeta and 13 Jbeta. Data came from immunoSEQ multiplex PCR; TCRdb stores just in-frame clones and leaves some out. The sample consists of more than 150,000 clones, 76% of them appearing once. CDR1 and CDR2 (germline): SGHDT, YYEEEE. The junction had 10 bases not matched to a gene; V was cut back by 4 bases and J by 0 bases. The CDR3 extends over 17 amino acids. This record comes from a study of cytomegalovirus exposure and HLA in healthy donors. The study, taken as a whole, reports: Excluded: some indistinguishable V segments such as TRBV6-2 and TRBV6-3. Most subjects had HLA-A and HLA-B alleles reportedly predicted accurately by TCR beta sequences.

The source material was PBMCs. The V call is TRBV5-6, the J call TRBJ1-3; 7 nucleotides align to TRBD1. The origin of this receptor is a woman in her 30s in good health and CMV-seropositive. The CDR3 reads CASSPSRTGVSGNTIYF. The CDR3 DNA reads TGTGCCAGCAGCCCGTCGAGGACAGGCGTCTCTGGAAACACCATATATTTT.